The 3 T cell receptor beta chains presented below share a single source sample, sequenced in a study of T cell repertoires in aging, cancer and after chemotherapy (dated 2019 in TCRdb). Genomic DNA extracted from peripheral blood, rather than sorted cells or RNA, was used as the source for amplification of TCR beta rearrangements. Sequencing instrument: Illumina MiSeq. Rearranged TRB sequences spanning V, D and J segments were amplified by multiplex touch-down PCR using a mixed TRB-A/B primer pool. TCRdb cleaned the public reads at Q25 with fastp, built clones with MiXCR and kept in-frame beta chains. Rows matching on CDR3 protein sequence are summarized as one entry with the most common DNA and genes. Present in this sample are around 20,000 distinct CDR3 sequences, roughly 37% of which were seen just once. Of the sample, about 15% is held by the ten largest clones. Sequencing used blood. These receptors were collected from a human donor with a solid tumor.

The rearrangement joins TRBV7-2 to TRBJ2-1; D might be TRBD2 (5 bases). CDR3 length equals 13 residues. CDR1 and CDR2 from the germline V gene are SGHTA and FQGNSA. Trimming took off 5 bases at V and 7 bases at J, with 12 bases between the two ends. CDR3 in amino acids: CASSPGGGNEQFF. The CDR3 nucleotides are TGTGCCAGCAGCCCCGGAGGCGGAAATGAGCAGTTCTTC.

V usage is TRBV5-4 and J usage is TRBJ1-2; D is perhaps TRBD1 (5 bases). CDR1 is SGHNT and CDR2 is YYREEE in the germline V gene (reference sequence). The CDR3 consists of 14 residues. V was cut by 0 bases and J by 7 bases, with 13 bases left in between. The CDR3 nucleotides are TGTGCCAGCAGCTTGGGTGTGGGGGAACCTGGCTACACCTTC. Translation gives CASSLGVGEPGYTF.

This clonotype appeared a few times. This chain connects TRBV6-6 to TRBJ2-2; the D call may be TRBD1 or TRBD2 (5 bases each). The CDR3 runs 11 residues. Germline V lookup: CDR1 MNHNY, CDR2 SVGAGI (reference sequence). V lost 2 bases, J lost 15 bases, and 10 bases lay in between. CDR3 in DNA: TGTGCCAGCAGTTACCAAGGGACGTTGTTTTTT. Its protein is CASSYQGTLFF.